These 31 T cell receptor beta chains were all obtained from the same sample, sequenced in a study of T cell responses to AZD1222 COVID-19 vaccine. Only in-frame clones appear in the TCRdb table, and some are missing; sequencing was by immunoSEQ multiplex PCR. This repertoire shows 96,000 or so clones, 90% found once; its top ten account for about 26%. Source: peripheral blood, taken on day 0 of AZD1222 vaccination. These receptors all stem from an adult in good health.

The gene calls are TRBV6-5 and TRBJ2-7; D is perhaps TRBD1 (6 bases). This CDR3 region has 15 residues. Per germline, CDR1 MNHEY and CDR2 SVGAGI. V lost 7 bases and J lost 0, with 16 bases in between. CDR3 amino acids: CASTSQWGPSYEQYF. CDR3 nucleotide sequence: TGTGCCAGCACCTCCCAGTGGGGGCCCTCCTACGAGCAGTACTTC.

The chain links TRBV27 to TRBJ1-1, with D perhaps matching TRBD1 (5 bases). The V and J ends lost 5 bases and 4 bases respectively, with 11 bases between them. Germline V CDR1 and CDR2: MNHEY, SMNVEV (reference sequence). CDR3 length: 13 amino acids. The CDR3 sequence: CASSAWGGTEAFF. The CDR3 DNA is TGTGCCAGCAGTGCCTGGGGGGGCACTGAAGCTTTCTTT.

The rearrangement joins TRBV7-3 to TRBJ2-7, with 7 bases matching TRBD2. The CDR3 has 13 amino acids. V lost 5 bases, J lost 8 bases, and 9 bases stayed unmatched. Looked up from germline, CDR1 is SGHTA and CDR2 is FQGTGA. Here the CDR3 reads CASSPQGEGQQYF. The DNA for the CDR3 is TGTGCCAGCAGCCCCCAAGGGGAGGGGCAGCAGTACTTC.

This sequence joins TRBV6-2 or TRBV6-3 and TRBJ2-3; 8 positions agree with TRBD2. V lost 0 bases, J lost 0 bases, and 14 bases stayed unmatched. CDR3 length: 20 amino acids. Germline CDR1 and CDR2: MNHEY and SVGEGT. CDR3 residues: CASSYSIRVSGKGSTDTQYF. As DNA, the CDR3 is TGTGCCAGCAGTTACTCGATAAGGGTTAGCGGGAAGGGAAGCACAGATACGCAGTATTTT.

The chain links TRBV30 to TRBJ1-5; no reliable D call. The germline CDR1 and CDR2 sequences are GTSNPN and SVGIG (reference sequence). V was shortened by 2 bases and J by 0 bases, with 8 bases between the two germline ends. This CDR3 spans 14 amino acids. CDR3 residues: CAWSPYTSNQPQHF. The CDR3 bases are TGTGCCTGGAGTCCCTACACTAGCAATCAGCCCCAGCATTTT.

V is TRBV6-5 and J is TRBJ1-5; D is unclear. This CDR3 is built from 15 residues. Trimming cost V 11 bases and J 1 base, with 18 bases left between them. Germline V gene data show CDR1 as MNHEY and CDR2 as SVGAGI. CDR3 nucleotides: TGTGCCGTCCAGCCGGGAGGGTTGAGCAATCAGCCCCAGCATTTT. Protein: CAVQPGGLSNQPQHF.

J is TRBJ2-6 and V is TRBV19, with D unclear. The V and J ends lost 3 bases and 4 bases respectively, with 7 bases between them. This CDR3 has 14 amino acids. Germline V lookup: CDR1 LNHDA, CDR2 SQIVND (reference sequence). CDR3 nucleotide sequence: TGTGCCAGTAGTATTTTCAGGGGGGCCAACGTCCTGACTTTC. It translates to CASSIFRGANVLTF.

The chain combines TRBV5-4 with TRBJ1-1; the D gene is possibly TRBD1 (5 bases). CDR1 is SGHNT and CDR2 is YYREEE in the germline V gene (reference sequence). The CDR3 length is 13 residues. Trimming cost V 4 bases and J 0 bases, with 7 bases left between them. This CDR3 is CASSPGLNTEAFF. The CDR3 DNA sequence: TGTGCCAGCAGCCCAGGGTTGAACACTGAAGCTTTCTTT.

The CDR3: CAWRPSAPDEQYF. The DNA for the CDR3 is TGTGCCTGGAGGCCTAGCGCCCCTGACGAGCAGTACTTC. This chain uses TRBV30 with TRBJ2-7; a possible D gene is TRBD2 (6 bases). The V gene's germline CDR1 is GTSNPN and CDR2 SVGIG (reference sequence). The CDR3 totals 13 residues. Trimming took 3 bases from V and 5 from J, leaving 14 bases between them.

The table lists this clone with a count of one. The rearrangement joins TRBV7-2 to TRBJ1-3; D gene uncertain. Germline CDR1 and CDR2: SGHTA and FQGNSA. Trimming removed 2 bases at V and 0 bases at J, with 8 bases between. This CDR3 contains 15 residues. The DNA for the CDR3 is TGTGCCAGCAGCTTATCCGCCGCCTCTGGAAACACCATATATTTT. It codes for CASSLSAASGNTIYF.

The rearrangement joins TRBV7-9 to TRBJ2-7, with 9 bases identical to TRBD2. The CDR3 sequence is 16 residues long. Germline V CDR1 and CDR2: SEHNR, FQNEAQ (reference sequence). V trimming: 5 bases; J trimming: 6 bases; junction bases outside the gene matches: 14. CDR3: CASSPIGGRAASEQYF. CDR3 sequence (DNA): TGTGCCAGCAGCCCGATTGGCGGGAGGGCCGCTAGCGAGCAGTACTTC.

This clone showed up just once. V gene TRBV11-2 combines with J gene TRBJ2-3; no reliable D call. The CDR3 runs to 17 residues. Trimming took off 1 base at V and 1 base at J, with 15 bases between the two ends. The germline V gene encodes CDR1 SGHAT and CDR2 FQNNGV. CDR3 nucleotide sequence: TGTGCCAGCAGCTTAGGGTTCGCGCGACGGGGCACAGATACGCAGTATTTT. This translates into CASSLGFARRGTDTQYF.

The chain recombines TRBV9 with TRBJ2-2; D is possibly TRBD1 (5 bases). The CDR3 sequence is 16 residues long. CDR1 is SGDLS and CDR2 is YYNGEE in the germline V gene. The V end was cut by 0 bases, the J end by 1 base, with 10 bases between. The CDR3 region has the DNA TGTGCCAGCAGCGTAGCTCTCAGGGAGAACACCGGGGAGCTGTTTTTT. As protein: CASSVALRENTGELFF. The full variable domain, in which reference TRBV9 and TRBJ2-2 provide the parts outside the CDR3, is DSGVTQTPKHLITATGQRVTLRCSPRSGDLSVYWYQQSLDQGLQFLIQYYNGEERAKGNILERFSAQQFPDLHSELNLSSLELGDSALYFCASSVALRENTGELFFGEGSRLTVL.

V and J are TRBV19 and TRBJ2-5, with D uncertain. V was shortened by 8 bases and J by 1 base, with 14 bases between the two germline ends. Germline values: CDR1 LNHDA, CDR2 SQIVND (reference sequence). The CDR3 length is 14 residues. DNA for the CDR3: TGTGCCAGTGTTAAGGCAGTGGCCCAAGAGACCCAGTACTTC. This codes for CASVKAVAQETQYF.

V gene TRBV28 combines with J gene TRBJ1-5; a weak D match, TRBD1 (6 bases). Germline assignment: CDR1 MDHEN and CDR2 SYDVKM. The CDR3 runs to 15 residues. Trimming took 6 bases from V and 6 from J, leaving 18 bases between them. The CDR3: CASSPPGGAGQPQHF. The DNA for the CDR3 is TGTGCCAGCAGCCCCCCCGGGGGGGCGGGTCAGCCCCAGCATTTT.

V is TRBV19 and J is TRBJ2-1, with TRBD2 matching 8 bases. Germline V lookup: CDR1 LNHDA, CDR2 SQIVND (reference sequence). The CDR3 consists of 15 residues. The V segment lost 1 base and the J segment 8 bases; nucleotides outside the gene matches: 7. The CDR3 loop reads CASSIGGGRLDEQFF. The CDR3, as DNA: TGTGCCAGTAGTATAGGTGGCGGGAGGTTGGATGAGCAGTTCTTC. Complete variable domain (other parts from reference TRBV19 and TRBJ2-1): DGGITQSPKYLFRKEGQNVTLSCEQNLNHDAMYWYRQDPGQGLRLIYYSQIVNDFQKGDIAEGYSVSREKKESFPLTVTSAQKNPTAFYLCASSIGGGRLDEQFFGPGTRLTVL.

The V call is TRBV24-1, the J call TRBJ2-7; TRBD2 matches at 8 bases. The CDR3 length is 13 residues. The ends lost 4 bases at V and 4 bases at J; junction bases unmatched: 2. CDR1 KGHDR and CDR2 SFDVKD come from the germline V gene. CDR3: CATSETSGYEQYF. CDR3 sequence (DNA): TGTGCCACCAGTGAAACTAGCGGTTACGAGCAGTACTTC.

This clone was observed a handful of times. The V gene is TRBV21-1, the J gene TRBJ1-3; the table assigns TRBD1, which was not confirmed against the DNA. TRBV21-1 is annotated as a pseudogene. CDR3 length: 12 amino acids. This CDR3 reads CATDISGNTIYF. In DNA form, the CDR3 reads TGTGCCACCGACATCTCTGGAAACACCATATATTTT.

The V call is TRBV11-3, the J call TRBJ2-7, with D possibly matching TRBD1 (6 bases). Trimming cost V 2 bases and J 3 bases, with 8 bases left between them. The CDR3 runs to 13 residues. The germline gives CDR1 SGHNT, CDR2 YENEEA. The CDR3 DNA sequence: TGTGCCAGCAGCTTACTACAGGGCTACGAGCAGTACTTC. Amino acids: CASSLLQGYEQYF. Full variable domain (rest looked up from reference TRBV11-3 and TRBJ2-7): EAGVVQSPRYKIIEKKQPVAFWCNPISGHNTLYWYLQNLGQGPELLIRYENEEAVDDSQLPKDRFSAERLKGVDSTLKIQPAELGDSAVYLCASSLLQGYEQYFGPGTRLTVT.

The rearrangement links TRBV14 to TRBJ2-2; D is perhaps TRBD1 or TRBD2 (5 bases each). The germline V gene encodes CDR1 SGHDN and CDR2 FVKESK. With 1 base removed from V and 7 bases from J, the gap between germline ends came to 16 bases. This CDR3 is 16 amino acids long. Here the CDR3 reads CASSQGTGAYSGELFF. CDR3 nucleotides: TGTGCCAGCAGCCAAGGAACCGGGGCATATAGCGGGGAGCTGTTTTTT.

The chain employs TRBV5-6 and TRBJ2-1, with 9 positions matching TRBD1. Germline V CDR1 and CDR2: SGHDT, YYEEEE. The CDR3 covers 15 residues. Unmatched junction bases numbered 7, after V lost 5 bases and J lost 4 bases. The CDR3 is CASRGAGQGYNEQFF. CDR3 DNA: TGTGCCAGCAGAGGTGCGGGACAGGGATACAATGAGCAGTTCTTC. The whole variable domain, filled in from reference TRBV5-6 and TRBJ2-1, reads DAGVTQSPTHLIKTRGQQVTLRCSPKSGHDTVSWYQQALGQGPQFIFQYYEEEERQRGNFPDRFSGHQFPNYSSELNVNALLLGDSALYLCASRGAGQGYNEQFFGPGTRLTVL.

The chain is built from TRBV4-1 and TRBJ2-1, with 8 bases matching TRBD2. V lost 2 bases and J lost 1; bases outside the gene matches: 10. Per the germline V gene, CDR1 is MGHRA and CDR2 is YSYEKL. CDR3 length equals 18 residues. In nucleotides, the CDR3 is TGCGCCAGCAGCCAATCAGGGAGCTCTAGCGGGTCCTACAATGAGCAGTTCTTC. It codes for CASSQSGSSSGSYNEQFF.

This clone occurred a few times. The CDR3: CASSLIRTTNYGYTF. The CDR3, as DNA: TGTGCCAGCAGTTTAATTCGGACAACTAACTATGGCTACACCTTC. The chain employs TRBV28 and TRBJ1-2; TRBD1 might be the D (5 bases). This CDR3 is 15 amino acids long. Germline V gene sequence: CDR1 MDHEN, CDR2 SYDVKM. Trimming took off 2 bases at V and 0 bases at J, with 10 bases between the two ends.

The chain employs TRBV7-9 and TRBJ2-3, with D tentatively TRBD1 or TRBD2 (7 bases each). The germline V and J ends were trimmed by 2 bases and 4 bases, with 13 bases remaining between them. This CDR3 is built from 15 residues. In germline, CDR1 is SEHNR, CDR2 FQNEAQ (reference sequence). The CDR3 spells CASSLSPGGADTQYF. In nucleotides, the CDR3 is TGTGCCAGCAGCTTATCTCCAGGGGGGGCAGATACGCAGTATTTT.

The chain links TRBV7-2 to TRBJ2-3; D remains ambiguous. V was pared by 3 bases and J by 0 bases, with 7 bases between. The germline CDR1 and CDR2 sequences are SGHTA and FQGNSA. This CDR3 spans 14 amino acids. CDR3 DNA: TGTGCCAGCAGCTTGGGTCACAGCACAGATACGCAGTATTTT. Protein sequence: CASSLGHSTDTQYF.

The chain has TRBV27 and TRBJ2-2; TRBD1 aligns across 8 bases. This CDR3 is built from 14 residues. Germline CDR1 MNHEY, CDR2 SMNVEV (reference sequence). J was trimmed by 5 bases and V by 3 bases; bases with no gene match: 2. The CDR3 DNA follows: TGTGCCAGCAGTTTCAGGGGGCTGACCGGGGAGCTGTTTTTT. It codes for CASSFRGLTGELFF.

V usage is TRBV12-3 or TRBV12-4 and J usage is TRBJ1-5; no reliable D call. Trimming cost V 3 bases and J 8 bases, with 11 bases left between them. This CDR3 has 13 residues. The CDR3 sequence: CASSLEGREPQHF. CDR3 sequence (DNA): TGTGCCAGCAGTTTGGAGGGAAGGGAGCCCCAGCATTTT.

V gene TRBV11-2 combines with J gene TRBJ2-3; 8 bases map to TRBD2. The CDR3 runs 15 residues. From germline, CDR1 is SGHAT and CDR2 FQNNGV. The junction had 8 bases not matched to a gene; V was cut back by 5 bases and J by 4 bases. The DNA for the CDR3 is TGTGCCAGCAGCCCCACGGGAGGGCCCGCAGATACGCAGTATTTT. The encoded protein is CASSPTGGPADTQYF.

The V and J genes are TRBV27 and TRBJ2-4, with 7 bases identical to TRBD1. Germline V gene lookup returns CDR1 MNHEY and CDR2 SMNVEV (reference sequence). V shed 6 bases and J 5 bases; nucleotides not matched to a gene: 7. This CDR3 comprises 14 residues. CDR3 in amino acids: CASSPRDRENIQYF. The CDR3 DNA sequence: TGTGCCAGCAGCCCCCGGGACAGAGAAAACATTCAGTACTTC.

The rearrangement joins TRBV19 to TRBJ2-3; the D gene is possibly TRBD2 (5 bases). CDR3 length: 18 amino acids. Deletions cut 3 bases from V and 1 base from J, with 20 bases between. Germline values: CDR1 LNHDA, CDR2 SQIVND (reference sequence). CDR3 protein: CASSISRVWGFGTDTQYF. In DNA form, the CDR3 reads TGTGCCAGTAGTATTTCGAGGGTCTGGGGTTTTGGCACAGATACGCAGTATTTT.

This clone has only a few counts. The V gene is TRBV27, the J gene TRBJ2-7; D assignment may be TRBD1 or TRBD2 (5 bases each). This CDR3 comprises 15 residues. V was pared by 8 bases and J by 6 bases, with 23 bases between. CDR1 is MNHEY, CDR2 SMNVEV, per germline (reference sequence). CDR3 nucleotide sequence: TGTGCCAGCTCCGATATTACCCAGACGGGGCTCGAGCAGTACTTC. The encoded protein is CASSDITQTGLEQYF.